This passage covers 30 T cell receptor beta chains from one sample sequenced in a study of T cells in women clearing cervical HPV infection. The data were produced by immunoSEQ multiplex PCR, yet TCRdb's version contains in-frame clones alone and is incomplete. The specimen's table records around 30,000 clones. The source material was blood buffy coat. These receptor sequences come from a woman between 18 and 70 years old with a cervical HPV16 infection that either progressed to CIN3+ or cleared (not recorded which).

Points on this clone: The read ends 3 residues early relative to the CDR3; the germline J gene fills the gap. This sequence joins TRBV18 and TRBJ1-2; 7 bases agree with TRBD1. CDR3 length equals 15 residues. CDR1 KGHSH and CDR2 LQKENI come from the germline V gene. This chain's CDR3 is CASSPNPTGDVGYTF. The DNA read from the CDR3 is TGTGCCAGCTCACCCAACCCCACAGGGGATGTAGGC.

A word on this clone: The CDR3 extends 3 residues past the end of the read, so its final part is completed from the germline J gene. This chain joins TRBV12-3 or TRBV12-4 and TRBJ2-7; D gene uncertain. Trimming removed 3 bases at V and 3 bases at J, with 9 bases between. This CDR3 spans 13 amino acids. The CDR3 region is CASSFGRNYEQYF. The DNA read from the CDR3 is TGTGCCAGCAGTTTCGGCAGGAACTACGAG.

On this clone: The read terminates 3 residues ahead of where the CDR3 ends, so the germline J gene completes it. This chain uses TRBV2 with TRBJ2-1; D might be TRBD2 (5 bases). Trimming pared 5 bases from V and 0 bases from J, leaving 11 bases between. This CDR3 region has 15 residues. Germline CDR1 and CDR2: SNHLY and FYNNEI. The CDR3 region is CASSRTAISYNEQFF. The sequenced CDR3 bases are TGTGCCAGCAGTCGGACTGCTATCTCCTACAATGAG.

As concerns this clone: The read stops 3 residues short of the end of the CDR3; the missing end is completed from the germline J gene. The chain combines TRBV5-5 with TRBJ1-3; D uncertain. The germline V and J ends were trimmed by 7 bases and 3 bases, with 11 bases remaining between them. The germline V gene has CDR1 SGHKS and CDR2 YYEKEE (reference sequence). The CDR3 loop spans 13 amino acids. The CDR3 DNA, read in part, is TGTGCCAGCGACCAGGAATTTGGAAACACC. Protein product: CASDQEFGNT. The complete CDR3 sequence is CASDQEFGNTIYF.

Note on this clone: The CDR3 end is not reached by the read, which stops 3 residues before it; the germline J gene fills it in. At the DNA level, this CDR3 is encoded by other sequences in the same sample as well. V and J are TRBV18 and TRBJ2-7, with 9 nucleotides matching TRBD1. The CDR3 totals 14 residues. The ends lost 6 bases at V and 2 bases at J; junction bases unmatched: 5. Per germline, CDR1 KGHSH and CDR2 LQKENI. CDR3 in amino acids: CASSPRQGAYEQYF. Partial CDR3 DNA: TGTGCCAGCTCCCCTCGACAGGGGGCCTACGAG.

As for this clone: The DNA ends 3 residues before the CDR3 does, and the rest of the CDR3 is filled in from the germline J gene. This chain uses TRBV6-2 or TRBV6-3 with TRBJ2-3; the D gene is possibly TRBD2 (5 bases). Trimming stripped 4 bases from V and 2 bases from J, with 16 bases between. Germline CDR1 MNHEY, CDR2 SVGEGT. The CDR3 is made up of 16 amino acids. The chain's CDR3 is CASSFFGRVATDTQYF. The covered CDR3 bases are TGTGCCAGCAGTTTCTTCGGGCGGGTCGCCACAGATACG.

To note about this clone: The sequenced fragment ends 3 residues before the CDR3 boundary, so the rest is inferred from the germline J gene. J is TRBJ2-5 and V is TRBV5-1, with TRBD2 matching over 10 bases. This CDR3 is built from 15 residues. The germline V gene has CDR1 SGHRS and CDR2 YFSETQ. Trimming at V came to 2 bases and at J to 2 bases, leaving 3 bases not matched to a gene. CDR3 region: CASSFTSGVQETQYF. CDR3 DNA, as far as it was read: TGCGCCAGCAGCTTTACTAGCGGGGTACAAGAGACC.

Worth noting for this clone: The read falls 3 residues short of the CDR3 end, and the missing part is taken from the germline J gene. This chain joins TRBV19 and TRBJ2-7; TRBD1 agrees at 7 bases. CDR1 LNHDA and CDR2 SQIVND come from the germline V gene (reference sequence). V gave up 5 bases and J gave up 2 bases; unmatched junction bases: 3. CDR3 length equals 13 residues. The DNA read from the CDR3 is TGTGCCAGTAGTCCGACAGGGACCTACGAG. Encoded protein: CASSPTGTYE. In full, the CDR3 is CASSPTGTYEQYF.

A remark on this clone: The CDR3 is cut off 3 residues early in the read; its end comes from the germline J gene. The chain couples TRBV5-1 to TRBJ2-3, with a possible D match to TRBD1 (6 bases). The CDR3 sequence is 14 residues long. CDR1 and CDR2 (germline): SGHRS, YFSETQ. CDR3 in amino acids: CASSFGDTQETQYF. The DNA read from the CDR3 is TGCGCCAGCAGCTTTGGGGACACCCAAGAGACG.

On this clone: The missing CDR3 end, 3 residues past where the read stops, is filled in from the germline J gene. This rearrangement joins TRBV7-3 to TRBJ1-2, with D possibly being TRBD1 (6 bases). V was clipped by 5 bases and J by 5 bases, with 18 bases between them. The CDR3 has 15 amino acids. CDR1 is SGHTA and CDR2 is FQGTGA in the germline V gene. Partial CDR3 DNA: TGTGCCAGCAGCATAAAGGGGGGGGGCCCATATGGC. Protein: CASSIKGGGPYG. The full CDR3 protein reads CASSIKGGGPYGYTF.

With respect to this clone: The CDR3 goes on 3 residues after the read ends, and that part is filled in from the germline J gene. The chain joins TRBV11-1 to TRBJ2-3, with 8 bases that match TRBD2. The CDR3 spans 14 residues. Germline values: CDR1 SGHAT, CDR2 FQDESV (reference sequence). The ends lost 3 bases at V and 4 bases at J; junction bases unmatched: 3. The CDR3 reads CASSLNGGADTQYF. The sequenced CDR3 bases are TGTGCCAGCAGCTTGAACGGGGGGGCAGATACG.

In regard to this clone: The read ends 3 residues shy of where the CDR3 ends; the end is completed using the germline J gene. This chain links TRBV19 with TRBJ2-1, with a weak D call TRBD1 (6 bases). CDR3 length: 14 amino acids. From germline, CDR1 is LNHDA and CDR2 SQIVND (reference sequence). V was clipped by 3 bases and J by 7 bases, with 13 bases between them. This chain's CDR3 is CASSIVGGWNEQFF. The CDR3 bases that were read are TGTGCCAGTAGTATTGTAGGGGGATGGAATGAG.

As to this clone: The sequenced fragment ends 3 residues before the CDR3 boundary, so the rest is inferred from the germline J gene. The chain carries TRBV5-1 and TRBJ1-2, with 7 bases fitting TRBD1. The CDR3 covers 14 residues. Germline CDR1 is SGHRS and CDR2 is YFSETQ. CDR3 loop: CASSDLGQLTGYTF. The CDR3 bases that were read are TGCGCCAGCAGCGACCTGGGACAGTTAACCGGC.

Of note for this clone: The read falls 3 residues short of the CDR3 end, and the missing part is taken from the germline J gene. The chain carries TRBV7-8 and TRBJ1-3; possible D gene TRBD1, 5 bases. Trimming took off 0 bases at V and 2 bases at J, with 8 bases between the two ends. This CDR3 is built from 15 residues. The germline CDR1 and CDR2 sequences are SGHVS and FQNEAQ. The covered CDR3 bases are TGTGCCAGCAGCTTAGCAGGGGCGCCTGGAAACACC. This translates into CASSLAGAPGNT. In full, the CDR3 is CASSLAGAPGNTIYF.

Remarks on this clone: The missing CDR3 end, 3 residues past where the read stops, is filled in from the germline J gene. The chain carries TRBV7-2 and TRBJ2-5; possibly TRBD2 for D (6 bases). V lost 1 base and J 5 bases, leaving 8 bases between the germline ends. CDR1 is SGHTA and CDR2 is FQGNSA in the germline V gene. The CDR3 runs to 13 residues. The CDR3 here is CASSLGRGETQYF. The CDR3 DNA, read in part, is TGTGCCAGCAGCTTAGGTCGGGGGGAGACC.

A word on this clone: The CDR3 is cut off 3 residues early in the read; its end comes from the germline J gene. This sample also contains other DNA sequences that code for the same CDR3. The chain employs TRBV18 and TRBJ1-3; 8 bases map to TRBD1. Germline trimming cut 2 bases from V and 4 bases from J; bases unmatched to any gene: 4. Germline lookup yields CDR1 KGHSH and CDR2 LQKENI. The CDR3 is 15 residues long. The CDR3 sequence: CASSPRTGSGNTIYF. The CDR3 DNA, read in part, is TGTGCCAGCTCACCAAGGACAGGGTCCGGAAACACC.

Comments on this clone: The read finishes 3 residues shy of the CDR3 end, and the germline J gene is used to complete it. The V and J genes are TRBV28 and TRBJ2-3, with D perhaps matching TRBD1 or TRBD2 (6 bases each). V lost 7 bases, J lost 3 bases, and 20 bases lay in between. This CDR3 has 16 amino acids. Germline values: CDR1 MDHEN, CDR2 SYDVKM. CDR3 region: CASTPGGGSWTDTQYF. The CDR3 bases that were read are TGTGCCAGCACCCCCGGAGGGGGAAGTTGGACAGATACG. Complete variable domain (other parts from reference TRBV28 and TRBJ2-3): DVKVTQSSRYLVKRTGEKVFLECVQDMDHENMFWYRQDPGLGLRLIYFSYDVKMKEKGDIPEGYSVSREKKERFSLILESASTNQTSMYLCASTPGGGSWTDTQYFGPGTRLTVL.

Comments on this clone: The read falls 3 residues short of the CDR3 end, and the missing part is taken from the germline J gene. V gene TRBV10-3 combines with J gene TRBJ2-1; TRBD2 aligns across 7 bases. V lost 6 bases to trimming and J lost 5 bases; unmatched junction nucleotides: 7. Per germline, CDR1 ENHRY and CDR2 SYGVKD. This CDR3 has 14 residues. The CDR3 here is CAIRSPRGDNEQFF. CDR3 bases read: TGTGCCATCAGATCCCCTCGGGGGGACAATGAG.

Partial CDR3 DNA: TGCAGTGCTAGAGCGCTAGAACAGGCAACTCCCCTCTATGGC. Amino acids: CSARALEQATPLYG. The entire CDR3 protein is CSARALEQATPLYGYTF. This rearrangement joins TRBV20-1 to TRBJ1-2, with D tentatively TRBD1 (5 bases). The CDR3 end lies 3 residues beyond the end of the read and is filled in from the germline J gene. The CDR3 has 17 amino acids. From germline, CDR1 is DFQATT and CDR2 SNEGSKA (reference sequence). V was cut by 1 base and J by 4 bases, with 22 bases left in between.

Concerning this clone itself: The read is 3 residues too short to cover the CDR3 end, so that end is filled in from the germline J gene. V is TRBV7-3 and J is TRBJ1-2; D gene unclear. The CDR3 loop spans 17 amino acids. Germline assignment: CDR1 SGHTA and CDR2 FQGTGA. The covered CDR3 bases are TGTGCCAGCAGCTTAGGCGGAGGAGCGAGCTCCTACAATGAC. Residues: CASSLGGGASSYND. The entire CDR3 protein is CASSLGGGASSYNDYTF.

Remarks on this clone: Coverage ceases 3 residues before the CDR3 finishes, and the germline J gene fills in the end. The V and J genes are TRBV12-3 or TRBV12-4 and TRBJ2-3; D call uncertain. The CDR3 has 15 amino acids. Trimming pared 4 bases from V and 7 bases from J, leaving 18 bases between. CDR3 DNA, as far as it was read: TGTGCCAGCAGTTATGACTCCCCACCACGCAATACG. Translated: CASSYDSPPRNT. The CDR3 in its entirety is CASSYDSPPRNTQYF.

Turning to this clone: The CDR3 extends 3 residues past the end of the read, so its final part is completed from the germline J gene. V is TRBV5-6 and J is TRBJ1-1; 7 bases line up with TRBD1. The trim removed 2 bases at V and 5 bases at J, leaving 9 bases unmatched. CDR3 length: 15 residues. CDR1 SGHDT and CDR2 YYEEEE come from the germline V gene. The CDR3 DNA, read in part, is TGTGCCAGCAGCTTCTATTTTAGGGACAGAACTGAA. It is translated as CASSFYFRDRTE. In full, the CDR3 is CASSFYFRDRTEAFF.

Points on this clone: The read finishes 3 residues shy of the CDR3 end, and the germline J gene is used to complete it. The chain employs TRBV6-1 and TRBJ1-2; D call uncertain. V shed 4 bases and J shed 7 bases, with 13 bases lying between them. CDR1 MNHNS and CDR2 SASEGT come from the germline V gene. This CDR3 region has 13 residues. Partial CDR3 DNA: TGTGCCAGCAGTGGAATGGCAGGTCTTGGC. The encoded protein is CASSGMAGLG. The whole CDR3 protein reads CASSGMAGLGYTF.

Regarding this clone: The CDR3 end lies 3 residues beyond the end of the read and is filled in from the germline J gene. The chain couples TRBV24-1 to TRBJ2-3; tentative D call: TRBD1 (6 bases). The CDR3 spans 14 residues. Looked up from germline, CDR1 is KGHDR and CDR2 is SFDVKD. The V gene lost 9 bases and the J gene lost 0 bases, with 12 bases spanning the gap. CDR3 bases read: TGTGCCACCGGACAGACTGGTAGCACAGATACG. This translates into CATGQTGSTDT. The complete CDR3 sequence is CATGQTGSTDTQYF.

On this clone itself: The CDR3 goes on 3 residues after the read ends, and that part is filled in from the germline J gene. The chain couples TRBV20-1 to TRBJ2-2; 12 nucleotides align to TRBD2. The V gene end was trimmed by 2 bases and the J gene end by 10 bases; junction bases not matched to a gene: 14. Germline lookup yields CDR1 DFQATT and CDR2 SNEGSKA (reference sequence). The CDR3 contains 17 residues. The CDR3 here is CSARFPLAGGQGEELFF. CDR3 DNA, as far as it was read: TGCAGTGCTAGATTTCCGCTAGCGGGGGGGCAGGGCGAGGAG.

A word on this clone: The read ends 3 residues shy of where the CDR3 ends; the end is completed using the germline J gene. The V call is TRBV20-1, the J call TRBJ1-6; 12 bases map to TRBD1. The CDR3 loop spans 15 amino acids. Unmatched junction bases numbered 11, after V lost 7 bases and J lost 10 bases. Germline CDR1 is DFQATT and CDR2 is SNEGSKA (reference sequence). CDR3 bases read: TGCAGTGTCCTCCATCCGGGACAGGGGGCCTCACCC. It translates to CSVLHPGQGASP. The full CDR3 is CSVLHPGQGASPLHF.

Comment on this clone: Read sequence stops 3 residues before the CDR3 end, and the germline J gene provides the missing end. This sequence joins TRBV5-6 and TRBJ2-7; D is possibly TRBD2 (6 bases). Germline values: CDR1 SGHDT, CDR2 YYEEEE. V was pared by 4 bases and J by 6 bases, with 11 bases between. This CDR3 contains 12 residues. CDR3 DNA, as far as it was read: TGTGCCAGCAGCAGCGTCGGGGGCGAG. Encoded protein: CASSSVGGE. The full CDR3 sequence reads CASSSVGGEQYF.

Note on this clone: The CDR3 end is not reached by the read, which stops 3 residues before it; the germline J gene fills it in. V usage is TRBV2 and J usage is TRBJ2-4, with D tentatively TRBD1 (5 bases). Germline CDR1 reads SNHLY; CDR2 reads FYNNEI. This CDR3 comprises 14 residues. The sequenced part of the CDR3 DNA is TGTGCCAGCATAAGACAGCAATCTAACTATGGT. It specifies CASIRQQSNYG. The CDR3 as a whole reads CASIRQQSNYGQYF.

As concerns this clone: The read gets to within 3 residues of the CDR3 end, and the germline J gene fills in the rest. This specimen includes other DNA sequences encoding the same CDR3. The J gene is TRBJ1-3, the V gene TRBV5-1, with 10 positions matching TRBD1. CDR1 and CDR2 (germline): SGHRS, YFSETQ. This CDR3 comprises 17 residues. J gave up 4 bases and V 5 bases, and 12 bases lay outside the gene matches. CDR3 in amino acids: CASRPTRTGGAGNTIYF. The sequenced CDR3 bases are TGCGCCAGCAGACCTACGAGGACAGGGGGTGCAGGAAACACC.

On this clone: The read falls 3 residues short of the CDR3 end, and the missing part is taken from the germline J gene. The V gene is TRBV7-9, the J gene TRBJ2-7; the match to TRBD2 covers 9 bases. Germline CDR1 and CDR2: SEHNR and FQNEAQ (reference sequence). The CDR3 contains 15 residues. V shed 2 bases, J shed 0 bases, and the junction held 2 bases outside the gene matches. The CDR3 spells CASSLLAGRSYEQYF. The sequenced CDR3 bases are TGTGCCAGCAGCTTACTAGCGGGGCGCTCCTACGAG.